This T cell receptor (beta chain) was observed in a study of shared clonotypes between healthy human individuals. Across the study: With ages of 18 to 49, the donors were two women and a few men.

This clone was seen a few times. Caucasian adults residing in Nashville, Tennessee made up all the donors. DNA input for the unsorted PBMC replicate PCRs was around 0.3 ug, approximately 30,000 T cell genomes. Sequenced by immunoSEQ multiplex PCR; TCRdb stores in-frame clones only, minus some. The table records about 480,000 clones, 60% to 80% of them present only once. Trimming removed 7 bases from V and 8 bases from J, with 17 bases in between. The CDR3 consists of 13 residues. The V gene's germline CDR1 is MNHEY and CDR2 SVGAGI. What was sequenced was PBMCs. The chain combines TRBV6-5 with TRBJ1-1; D gene unclear. This receptor was identified in a woman between 35 and 50 years old in good health. Some clones in this sample may be carry-over from other donors' samples. CDR3 sequence reads: CASTQQSAREAFF. CDR3 nucleotides: TGTGCCAGCACCCAACAATCGGCCAGGGAAGCTTTCTTT.